Listed below are T cell receptor beta chains from one sample, sequenced in a study of blood T cell repertoires in COVID-19. Using immunoSEQ multiplex PCR, the repertoire was profiled, and TCRdb retains in-frame clones only, with some absent. The sample holds some 65,000 clones; 65% to 75% are singletons and the top ten take approximately 30%. The source material was peripheral blood. These receptors all stem from a woman older than 75 with acute or convalescent COVID-19. Each CDR3 is given with its conserved first and last residue. The D gene is left open where the match is weak. Clone size is shown for a subset of rows, as once, few, many or a class of expanded clone.

clone_size	v_call	d_call	j_call	cdr3_aa	cdr3_nt
.	TRBV4-1	TRBD2	TRBJ2-1	CASSHPGLAGGPKLNEQFF	TGCGCCAGCAGCCATCCCGGACTAGCGGGAGGGCCAAAACTGAATGAGCAGTTCTTC
.	TRBV11-2	.	TRBJ2-3	CASSLGGATRDSTDTQYF	TGTGCCAGCAGCTTAGGGGGAGCGACTAGAGATTCCACAGATACGCAGTATTTT
.	TRBV10-1	TRBD1	TRBJ1-3	CASSDRDRGIGNTIYF	TGCGCCAGCAGTGACCGGGACAGGGGAATTGGGAACACCATATATTTT
few	TRBV7-2	TRBD2	TRBJ2-1	CASSPVPGLATSSYNEQFF	TGTGCCAGCAGCCCTGTCCCGGGACTAGCGACGAGCTCCTACAATGAGCAGTTCTTC
.	TRBV7-9	.	TRBJ1-3	CASSLATGVDTIYF	TGTGCCAGCAGCTTAGCAACGGGGGTCGACACCATATATTTT
few	TRBV5-1	.	TRBJ1-6	CASSPRVTASSPLHF	TGCGCCAGCAGCCCCCGGGTCACCGCCTCATCACCCCTCCACTTT
.	TRBV9	.	TRBJ2-7	CASSVGAGSRYEQYF	TGTGCCAGCAGCGTAGGCGCGGGGTCCCGTTACGAGCAGTACTTC
.	TRBV2	TRBD1	TRBJ2-3	CASSSPGQATDTQYF	TGTGCCAGCAGTTCCCCGGGACAGGCGACAGATACGCAGTATTTT
.	TRBV27	.	TRBJ2-6	CASSLYRTDRSGANVLTF	TGTGCCAGCAGTTTATATAGGACAGACCGCTCTGGGGCCAACGTCCTGACTTTC
.	TRBV5-1	.	TRBJ2-5	CASSRGFETQYF	TGCGCCAGCAGCAGGGGCTTTGAGACCCAGTACTTC
once	TRBV24-1	TRBD2	TRBJ2-1	CATSDTGTKHFGEQFF	TGTGCCACCAGTGACACCGGGACTAAGCATTTCGGTGAGCAGTTCTTC
few	TRBV5-1	TRBD1	TRBJ1-4	CASRSGQGATNEKLFF	TGCGCCAGCAGATCTGGACAGGGGGCAACTAATGAAAAACTGTTTTTT
few	TRBV28	TRBD2	TRBJ2-2	CASTYLGASGRLAGELFF	TGTGCCAGCACCTACCTAGGGGCTAGCGGGAGGTTAGCCGGGGAGCTGTTTTTT
once	TRBV10-3	.	TRBJ2-3	CATTGTDTQYF	TGTGCCACCACAGGGACAGATACGCAGTATTTT
few	TRBV28	.	TRBJ2-3	CASSPKDTQYF	TGTGCCAGCAGCCCTAAAGATACGCAGTATTTT
.	TRBV18	TRBD1	TRBJ2-3	CASSPIRGQRDTQYF	TGTGCCAGCTCACCAATCAGGGGGCAGAGAGATACGCAGTATTTT
.	TRBV27	TRBD1	TRBJ2-1	CASSLAWDRGNEQFF	TGTGCCAGCAGTTTAGCGTGGGACAGGGGGAATGAGCAGTTCTTC
few	TRBV7-3	.	TRBJ1-1	CASSPTGKTEAFF	TGTGCCAGCAGCCCTACAGGGAAGACTGAAGCTTTCTTT
.	TRBV28	.	TRBJ1-2	CASSLFQGGNYGYTF	TGTGCCAGCAGTTTATTCCAGGGAGGTAACTATGGCTACACCTTC
.	TRBV30	.	TRBJ1-2	CAWSGPSWAGYGYTF	TGTGCCTGGAGTGGACCCAGTTGGGCGGGCTATGGCTACACCTTC
many	TRBV19	.	TRBJ1-5	CASSRVRGGSLFQPQHF	TGTGCCAGTAGTAGGGTCAGGGGCGGGAGCCTGTTTCAGCCCCAGCATTTT
.	TRBV30	.	TRBJ1-3	CAYREKAGNTIYF	TGTGCCTACAGGGAAAAGGCTGGAAACACCATATATTTT
.	TRBV10-1	TRBD1	TRBJ2-5	CASSEFRGYQETQYF	TGCGCCAGCAGTGAGTTCAGGGGGTACCAAGAGACCCAGTACTTC
few	TRBV27	TRBD1	TRBJ2-7	CASSIRDRAYEQYF	TGTGCCAGCAGTATAAGGGACAGGGCCTACGAGCAGTACTTC
few	TRBV2	.	TRBJ2-7	CASNQGGTSYEQYF	TGTGCCAGCAACCAGGGAGGCACCTCCTACGAGCAGTACTTC
few	TRBV27	.	TRBJ2-6	CASSPTSGANVLTF	TGTGCCAGCAGCCCTACCTCTGGGGCCAACGTCCTGACTTTC
.	TRBV28	.	TRBJ2-5	CASSSFGTQYF	TGTGCCAGCAGTTCCTTCGGGACCCAGTACTTC
.	TRBV5-5	.	TRBJ2-1	CASSVGGTVEQFF	TGTGCCAGCAGCGTGGGCGGGACGGTTGAGCAGTTCTTC
once	TRBV11-3	TRBD2	TRBJ2-2	CASSSSGTSGRGLAGELFF	TGTGCCAGCAGCTCGTCCGGGACTAGCGGGAGAGGGTTGGCCGGGGAGCTGTTTTTT
few	TRBV5-1	.	TRBJ2-2	CASSSPRRGNTGELFF	TGCGCCAGCAGCTCGCCGCGCAGGGGGAACACCGGGGAGCTGTTTTTT
.	TRBV5-1	TRBD1	TRBJ1-1	CASSSQGGETEAFF	TGCGCCAGCAGCTCACAGGGGGGCGAGACTGAAGCTTTCTTT
few	TRBV7-2	.	TRBJ1-2	CASSPDGQGIDGYTF	TGTGCCAGCAGCCCAGACGGCCAGGGGATTGATGGCTACACCTTC
.	TRBV19	TRBD2	TRBJ2-5	CASSILAGAETQYF	TGTGCCAGTAGTATACTAGCGGGAGCAGAGACCCAGTACTTC
.	TRBV28	.	TRBJ1-1	CASVRSMRQGSPFNTEAFF	TGTGCCAGCGTACGGTCAATGAGGCAGGGAAGCCCCTTTAACACTGAAGCTTTCTTT
medium-sized	TRBV4-2	TRBD1	TRBJ2-1	CASSQKGAGTGGFEQFF	TGTGCCAGCAGCCAAAAAGGGGCCGGGACAGGGGGCTTCGAGCAGTTCTTC
many	TRBV6-4	TRBD1	TRBJ2-2	CASSKQGSGELFF	TGTGCCAGCAGTAAACAGGGGTCCGGGGAGCTGTTTTTT
.	TRBV24-1	.	TRBJ2-7	CATSDTTVYEQYF	TGTGCCACCAGTGATACTACGGTGTACGAGCAGTACTTC
once	TRBV24-1	.	TRBJ2-6	CATSDQDSTASGANVLTF	TGTGCCACCAGTGATCAAGACTCGACAGCGTCTGGGGCCAACGTCCTGACTTTC
.	TRBV24-1	TRBD2	TRBJ2-1	CATSDRAGTSGRAGNYNEQFF	TGTGCCACCAGTGATCGGGCCGGGACTAGCGGGAGGGCCGGTAACTACAATGAGCAGTTCTTC
few	TRBV7-2	TRBD1	TRBJ2-1	CASRIQGIRFNNEQFF	TGTGCCAGCAGAATACAGGGGATAAGGTTTAACAATGAGCAGTTCTTC
.	TRBV11-2	TRBD2	TRBJ2-7	CASSFTSGYEQYF	TGTGCCAGCAGCTTTACTAGCGGTTACGAGCAGTACTTC
.	TRBV5-1	.	TRBJ1-2	CASSYAGDYGYTF	TGCGCCAGCAGCTATGCGGGGGACTATGGCTACACCTTC
.	TRBV6-4	.	TRBJ2-3	CASSDFGGPDTQYF	TGTGCCAGCAGTGACTTCGGCGGCCCAGATACGCAGTATTTT
.	TRBV10-1	TRBD2	TRBJ2-1	CASSESGLAGSYNEQFF	TGCGCCAGCAGTGAGTCGGGACTAGCGGGTTCTTACAATGAGCAGTTCTTC
.	TRBV27	.	TRBJ2-7	CASSLNPWGHYEQYF	TGTGCCAGCAGTTTAAACCCCTGGGGACACTACGAGCAGTACTTC
.	TRBV9	.	TRBJ1-4	CASSVGPEGATNEKLFF	TGTGCCAGCAGCGTAGGACCGGAAGGGGCAACTAATGAAAAACTGTTTTTT
once	TRBV5-5	TRBD1	TRBJ2-2	CASSSGQGGNTGELFF	TGTGCCAGCAGCTCGGGACAGGGTGGAAACACCGGGGAGCTGTTTTTT
.	TRBV29-1	TRBD1	TRBJ1-1	CSVRQGAAEAFF	TGCAGCGTTCGACAGGGGGCAGCTGAAGCTTTCTTT